This TCR beta chain derives from a study of blood T cell repertoires in COVID-19. The CDR3 has 13 residues. Germline assignment: CDR1 LGHDT and CDR2 YNNKEL (reference sequence). V shed 4 bases and J shed 3 bases, with 8 bases lying between them. Concerning this clone: Distinct nucleotide sequences in the sample also encode this CDR3.

TCRdb keeps only in-frame clones here, not all; method: immunoSEQ multiplex PCR. The repertoire has around 300,000 clones, 75% to 90% of them found once; the top ten carry around 13%. This chain joins TRBV3-1 (or the pseudogene TRBV3-2) and TRBJ2-3; D is unclear. This sequence originates from a woman aged 70-85 years with COVID-19, enrolled during active disease. The sample consisted of peripheral blood. This CDR3 is CASSPLSTDTQYF. In nucleotides, the CDR3 is TGTGCCAGCAGCCCTCTGTCGACAGATACGCAGTATTTT.